A selection of T cell receptor beta chains follows, all from one sample in a study of CD8+ T cells in alopecia areata. TCRdb keeps only in-frame clones here, not all; method: immunoSEQ multiplex PCR. This repertoire shows 150,000 to 200,000 clones, under 60% found once; its top ten account for about 12%. This material consisted of CD8+ T cells sorted from blood, taken at week 24, from a patient treated with tofacitinib. These TCRs come from a human donor with alopecia areata. Each CDR3 is given with its conserved first and last residue. D genes are given only for firm matches. The size entry is marked missing in some rows and otherwise reads once, few, many or a size class.

CSVEDQWGYGYTF	TGCAGCGTTGAAGATCAGTGGGGGTATGGCTACACCTTC	few	TRBJ1-2	TRBV29-1	.
CASSQVGRAQDTQYF	TGCGCCAGCAGCCAAGTTGGAAGGGCCCAGGATACGCAGTATTTT	few	TRBJ2-3	TRBV4-1	.
CAWSDQGQPQHF	TGTGCCTGGAGCGACCAGGGTCAGCCCCAGCATTTT	.	TRBJ1-5	TRBV30	.
CASSLGRGSGQPQHF	TGTGCCAGCAGCTTGGGCAGGGGGTCCGGACAGCCCCAGCATTTT	few	TRBJ1-5	TRBV5-5	TRBD1
CASVAPKTGPISDTQYF	TGTGCCAGCGTCGCCCCCAAGACAGGGCCGATATCAGATACGCAGTATTTT	.	TRBJ2-3	TRBV2	TRBD1
CAWTPGTSGADEQFF	TGTGCCTGGACCCCCGGGACTAGCGGGGCCGATGAGCAGTTCTTC	.	TRBJ2-1	TRBV30	TRBD2
CASSASSYYGYTF	TGTGCCAGCAGCGCGAGCTCTTACTATGGCTACACCTTC	.	TRBJ1-2	TRBV5-6	.
CASSASGGAGDTQYF	TGTGCCAGCAGCGCTAGCGGGGGAGCGGGAGATACGCAGTATTTT	.	TRBJ2-3	TRBV9	TRBD2
CASSPFGGQAETQYF	TGTGCCAGCAGCCCCTTCGGGGGACAGGCCGAGACCCAGTACTTC	.	TRBJ2-5	TRBV7-3	TRBD1
CASKGQRGTATGELFF	TGTGCCAGCAAGGGACAGCGGGGAACGGCGACCGGGGAGCTGTTTTTT	.	TRBJ2-2	TRBV5-6	.
CASSPDISSTDTQYF	TGTGCCAGCAGCCCGGACATTTCTAGCACAGATACGCAGTATTTT	.	TRBJ2-3	TRBV7-9	.
CAWNPGNTEAFF	TGTGCCTGGAACCCGGGGAACACTGAAGCTTTCTTT	once	TRBJ1-1	TRBV30	.
CASSVPRDNTEAFF	TGTGCCAGCAGCGTACCCAGAGACAACACTGAAGCTTTCTTT	.	TRBJ1-1	TRBV9	.
CASSLATDTQYF	TGTGCCAGCAGCTTAGCAACAGATACGCAGTATTTT	.	TRBJ2-3	TRBV11-2	.
CASSLTGDYGYTF	TGTGCCAGCAGCTTAACAGGAGACTATGGCTACACCTTC	.	TRBJ1-2	TRBV13	.
CAWTGQGNTEAFF	TGTGCCTGGACGGGACAGGGGAACACTGAAGCTTTCTTT	few	TRBJ1-1	TRBV30	TRBD1
CASGYPRDRSSGYTF	TGTGCCAGCGGATACCCCCGGGACAGGTCTAGCGGCTACACCTTC	.	TRBJ1-2	TRBV2	TRBD1
CASSSPRSGGAFYEQFF	TGCGCCAGCAGCTCTCCCCGTAGCGGGGGGGCATTCTATGAGCAGTTCTTC	.	TRBJ2-1	TRBV5-1	TRBD2
CASSSGTGVNTEAFF	TGTGCCAGCAGCTCGGGGACAGGGGTGAACACTGAAGCTTTCTTT	.	TRBJ1-1	TRBV13	TRBD1
CASSQDRTSGFYEQYF	TGCGCCAGCAGCCAAGATCGGACTAGCGGGTTTTACGAGCAGTACTTC	.	TRBJ2-7	TRBV4-1	TRBD2
CASSLAGSLVGADTQYF	TGTGCCAGCAGCTTGGCCGGGTCCCTCGTGGGGGCAGATACGCAGTATTTT	.	TRBJ2-3	TRBV5-6	.
CASSPPLMSYEQYF	TGTGCCAGCAGTCCCCCTCTGATGTCCTACGAGCAGTACTTC	few	TRBJ2-7	TRBV28	.
CASLGNSYEQYF	TGTGCCAGCCTAGGAAACTCCTACGAGCAGTACTTC	.	TRBJ2-7	TRBV6-6	.
CSVERGDRESYEQYF	TGCAGCGTTGAAAGGGGGGACAGGGAGTCCTACGAGCAGTACTTC	few	TRBJ2-7	TRBV29-1	TRBD1
CSVWSPGQAYEQYF	TGCAGCGTCTGGTCTCCGGGACAGGCCTACGAGCAGTACTTC	.	TRBJ2-7	TRBV29-1	TRBD1
CAWTDRDGPYEQYF	TGTGCCTGGACCGACCGGGACGGACCCTACGAGCAGTACTTC	.	TRBJ2-7	TRBV30	.